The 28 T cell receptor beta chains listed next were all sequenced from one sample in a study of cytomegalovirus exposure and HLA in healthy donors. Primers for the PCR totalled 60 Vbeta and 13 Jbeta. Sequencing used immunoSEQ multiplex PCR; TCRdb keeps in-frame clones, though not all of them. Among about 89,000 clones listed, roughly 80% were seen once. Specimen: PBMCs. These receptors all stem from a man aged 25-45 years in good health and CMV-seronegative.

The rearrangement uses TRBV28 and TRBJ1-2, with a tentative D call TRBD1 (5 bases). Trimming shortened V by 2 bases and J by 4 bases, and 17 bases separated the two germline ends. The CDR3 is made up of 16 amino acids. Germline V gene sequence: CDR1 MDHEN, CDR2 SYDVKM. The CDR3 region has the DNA TGTGCCAGCAGTTTAGGCCCGACAGATGCCACCTATGGCTACACCTTC. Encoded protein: CASSLGPTDATYGYTF.

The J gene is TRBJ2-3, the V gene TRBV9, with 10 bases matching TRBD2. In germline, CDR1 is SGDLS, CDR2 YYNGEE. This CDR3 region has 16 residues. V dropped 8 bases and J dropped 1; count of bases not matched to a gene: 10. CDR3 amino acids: CASGLAAAGGTDTQYF. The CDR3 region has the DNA TGTGCCAGTGGACTAGCGGCGGCGGGGGGCACAGATACGCAGTATTTT.

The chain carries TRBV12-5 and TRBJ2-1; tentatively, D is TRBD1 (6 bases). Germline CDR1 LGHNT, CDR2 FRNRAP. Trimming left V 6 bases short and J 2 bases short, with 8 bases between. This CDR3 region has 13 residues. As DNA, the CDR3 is TGTGCTAGTGGACAGGGACCCTACAATGAGCAGTTCTTC. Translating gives CASGQGPYNEQFF.

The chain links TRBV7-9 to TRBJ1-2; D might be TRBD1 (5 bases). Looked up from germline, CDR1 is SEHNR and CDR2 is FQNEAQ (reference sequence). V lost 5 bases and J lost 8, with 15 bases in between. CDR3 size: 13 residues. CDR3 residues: CASSQAGVSGYTF. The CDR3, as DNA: TGTGCCAGCAGCCAAGCGGGGGTGTCCGGCTACACCTTC.

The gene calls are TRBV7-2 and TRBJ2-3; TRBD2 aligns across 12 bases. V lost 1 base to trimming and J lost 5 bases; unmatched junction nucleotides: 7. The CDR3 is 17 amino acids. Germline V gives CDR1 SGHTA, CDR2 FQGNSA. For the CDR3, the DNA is TGTGCCAGCAGCTTAGGTCTTATACTAGCGGGAGGAGATACGCAGTATTTT. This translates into CASSLGLILAGGDTQYF.

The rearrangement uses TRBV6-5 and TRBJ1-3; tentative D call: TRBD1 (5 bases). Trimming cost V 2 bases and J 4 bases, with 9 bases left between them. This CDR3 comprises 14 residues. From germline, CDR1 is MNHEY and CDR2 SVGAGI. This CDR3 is CASSYGGEGNTIYF. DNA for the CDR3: TGTGCCAGCAGTTACGGAGGGGAAGGAAACACCATATATTTT.

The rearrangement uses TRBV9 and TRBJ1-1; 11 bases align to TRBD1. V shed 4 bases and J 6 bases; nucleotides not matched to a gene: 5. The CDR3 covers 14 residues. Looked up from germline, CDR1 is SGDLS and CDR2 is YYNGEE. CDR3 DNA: TGTGCCAGCAGCCCGGACAGGGGGCTGCCTGAAGCTTTCTTT. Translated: CASSPDRGLPEAFF.

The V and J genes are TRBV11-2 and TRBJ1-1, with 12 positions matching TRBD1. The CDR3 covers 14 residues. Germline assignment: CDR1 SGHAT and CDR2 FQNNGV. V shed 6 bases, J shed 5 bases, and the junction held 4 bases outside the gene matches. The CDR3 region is CASRGQGAGTEAFF. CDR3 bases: TGTGCCAGCAGGGGACAGGGGGCCGGAACTGAAGCTTTCTTT.

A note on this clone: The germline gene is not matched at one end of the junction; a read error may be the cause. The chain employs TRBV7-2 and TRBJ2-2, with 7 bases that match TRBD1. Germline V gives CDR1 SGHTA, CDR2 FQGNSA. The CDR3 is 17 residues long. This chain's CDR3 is CASSASSGTENPGELFF. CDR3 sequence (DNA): TGTGCCAGCAGCGCCTCCTCCGGGACAGAGAACCCCGGGGAGCTGTTTTTT.

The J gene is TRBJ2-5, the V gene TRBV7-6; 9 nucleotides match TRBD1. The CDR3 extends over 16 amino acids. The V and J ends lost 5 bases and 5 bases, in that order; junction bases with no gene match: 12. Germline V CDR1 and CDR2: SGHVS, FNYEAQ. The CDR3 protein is CASSPEGQGTWETQYF. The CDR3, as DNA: TGTGCCAGCAGCCCGGAAGGACAGGGGACTTGGGAGACCCAGTACTTC.

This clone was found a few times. The CDR3 sequence: CASSLDGQYGYTF. The CDR3 nucleotides are TGTGCCAGCAGTTTAGACGGACAGTATGGCTACACCTTC. V gene TRBV28 combines with J gene TRBJ1-2; a weak D match, TRBD1 (6 bases). Germline CDR1 is MDHEN and CDR2 is SYDVKM. V was cut by 2 bases and J by 5 bases, with 9 bases left in between. This CDR3 region has 13 residues.

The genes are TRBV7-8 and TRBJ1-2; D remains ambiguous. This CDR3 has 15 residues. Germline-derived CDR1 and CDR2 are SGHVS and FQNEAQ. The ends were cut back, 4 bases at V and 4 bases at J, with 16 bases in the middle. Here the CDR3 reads CASSWAGGSTYGYTF. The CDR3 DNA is TGTGCCAGCAGCTGGGCGGGTGGATCGACCTATGGCTACACCTTC.

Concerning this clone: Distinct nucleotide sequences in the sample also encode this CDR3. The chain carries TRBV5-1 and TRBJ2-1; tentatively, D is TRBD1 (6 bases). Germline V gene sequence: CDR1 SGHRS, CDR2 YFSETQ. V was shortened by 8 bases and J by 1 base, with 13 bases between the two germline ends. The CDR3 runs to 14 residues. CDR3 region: CASSYGQSYNEQFF. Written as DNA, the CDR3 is TGCGCCAGTAGTTATGGACAGTCCTACAATGAGCAGTTCTTC. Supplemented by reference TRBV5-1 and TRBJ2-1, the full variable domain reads KAGVTQTPRYLIKTRGQQVTLSCSPISGHRSVSWYQQTPGQGLQFLFEYFSETQRNKGNFPGRFSGRQFSNSRSEMNVSTLELGDSALYLCASSYGQSYNEQFFGPGTRLTVL.

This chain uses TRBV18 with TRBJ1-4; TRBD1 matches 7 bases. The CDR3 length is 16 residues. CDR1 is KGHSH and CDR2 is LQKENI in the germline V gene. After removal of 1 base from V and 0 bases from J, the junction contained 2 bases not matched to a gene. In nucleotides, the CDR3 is TGTGCCAGCTCACCACAGGGGGCTTCAACTAATGAAAAACTGTTTTTT. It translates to CASSPQGASTNEKLFF. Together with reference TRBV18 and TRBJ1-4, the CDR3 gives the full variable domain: NAGVMQNPRHLVRRRGQEARLRCSPMKGHSHVYWYRQLPEEGLKFMVYLQKENIIDESGMPKERFSAEFPKEGPSILRIQQVVRGDSAAYFCASSPQGASTNEKLFFGSGTQLSVL.

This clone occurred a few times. CDR3 sequence: CASSQDSGSLAGEQYF. CDR3 sequence (DNA): TGCGCCAGCAGCCAAGATAGCGGGAGCCTCGCGGGCGAGCAGTACTTC. This chain connects TRBV4-3 to TRBJ2-7; 9 positions match TRBD2. Germline lookup yields CDR1 LGHNA and CDR2 YSLEER. V trimming: 0 bases; J trimming: 6 bases; junction bases outside the gene matches: 9. The CDR3 runs to 16 residues.

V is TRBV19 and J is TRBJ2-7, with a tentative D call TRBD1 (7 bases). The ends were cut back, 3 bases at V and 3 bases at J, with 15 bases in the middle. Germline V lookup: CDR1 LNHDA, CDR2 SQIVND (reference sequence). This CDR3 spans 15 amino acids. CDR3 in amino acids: CASSIGHRGGYEQYF. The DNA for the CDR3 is TGTGCCAGTAGTATTGGCCACAGGGGAGGCTACGAGCAGTACTTC.

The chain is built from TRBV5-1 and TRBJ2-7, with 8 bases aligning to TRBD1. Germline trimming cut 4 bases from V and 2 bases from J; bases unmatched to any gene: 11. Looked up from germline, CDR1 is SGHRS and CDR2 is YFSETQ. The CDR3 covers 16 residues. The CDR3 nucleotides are TGCGCCAGCAGCGAAACCGACAGGGGAGGTACCTACGAGCAGTACTTC. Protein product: CASSETDRGGTYEQYF. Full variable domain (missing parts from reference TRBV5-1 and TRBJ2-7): KAGVTQTPRYLIKTRGQQVTLSCSPISGHRSVSWYQQTPGQGLQFLFEYFSETQRNKGNFPGRFSGRQFSNSRSEMNVSTLELGDSALYLCASSETDRGGTYEQYFGPGTRLTVT.

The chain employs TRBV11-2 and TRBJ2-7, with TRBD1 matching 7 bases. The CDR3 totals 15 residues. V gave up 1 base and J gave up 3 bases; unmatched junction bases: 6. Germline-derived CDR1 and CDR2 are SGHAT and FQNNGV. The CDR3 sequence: CASSLARTGHYEQYF. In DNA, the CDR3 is TGTGCCAGCAGCTTAGCGCGGACAGGCCACTACGAGCAGTACTTC.

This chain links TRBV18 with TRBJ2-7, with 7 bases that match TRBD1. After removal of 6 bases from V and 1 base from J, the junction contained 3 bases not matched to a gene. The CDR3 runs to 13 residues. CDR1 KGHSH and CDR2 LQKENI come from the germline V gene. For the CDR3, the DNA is TGTGCCAGCTCCCAGGGACAGTCCTACGAGCAGTACTTC. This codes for CASSQGQSYEQYF.

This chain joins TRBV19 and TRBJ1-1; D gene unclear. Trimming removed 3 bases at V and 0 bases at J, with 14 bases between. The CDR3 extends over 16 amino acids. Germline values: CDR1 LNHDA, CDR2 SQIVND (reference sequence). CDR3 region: CASSIYVGGVNTEAFF. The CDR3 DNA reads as TGTGCCAGTAGTATTTACGTGGGCGGGGTGAACACTGAAGCTTTCTTT.

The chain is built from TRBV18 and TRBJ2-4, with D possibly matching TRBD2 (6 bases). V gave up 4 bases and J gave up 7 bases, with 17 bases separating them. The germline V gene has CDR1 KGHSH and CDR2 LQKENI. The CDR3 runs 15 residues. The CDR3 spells CASSRDTLGRNIQYF. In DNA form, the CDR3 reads TGTGCCAGCTCACGAGACACTTTAGGGAGGAACATTCAGTACTTC. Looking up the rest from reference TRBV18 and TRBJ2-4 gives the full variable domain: NAGVMQNPRHLVRRRGQEARLRCSPMKGHSHVYWYRQLPEEGLKFMVYLQKENIIDESGMPKERFSAEFPKEGPSILRIQQVVRGDSAAYFCASSRDTLGRNIQYFGAGTRLSVL.

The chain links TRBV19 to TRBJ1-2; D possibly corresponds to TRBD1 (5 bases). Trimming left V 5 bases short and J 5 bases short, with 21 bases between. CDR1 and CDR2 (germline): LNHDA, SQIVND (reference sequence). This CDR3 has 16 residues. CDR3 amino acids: CASSVLTAPGEYGYTF. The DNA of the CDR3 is TGTGCCAGTAGTGTCCTCACAGCCCCGGGGGAGTATGGCTACACCTTC.

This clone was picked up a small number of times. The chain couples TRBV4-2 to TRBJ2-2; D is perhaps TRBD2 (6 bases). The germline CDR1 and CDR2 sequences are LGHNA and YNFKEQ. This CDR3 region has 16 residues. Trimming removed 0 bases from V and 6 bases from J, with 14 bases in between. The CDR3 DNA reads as TGTGCCAGCAGCCAAGATCCCCAGGGCGGGGCCGGGGAGCTGTTTTTT. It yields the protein CASSQDPQGGAGELFF.

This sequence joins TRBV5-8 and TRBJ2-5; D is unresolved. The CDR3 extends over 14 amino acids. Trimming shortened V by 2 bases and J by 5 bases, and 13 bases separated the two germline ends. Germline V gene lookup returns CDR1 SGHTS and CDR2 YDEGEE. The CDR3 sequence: CASSFGLTPETQYF. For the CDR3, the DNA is TGTGCCAGCAGCTTTGGGCTGACCCCTGAGACCCAGTACTTC.

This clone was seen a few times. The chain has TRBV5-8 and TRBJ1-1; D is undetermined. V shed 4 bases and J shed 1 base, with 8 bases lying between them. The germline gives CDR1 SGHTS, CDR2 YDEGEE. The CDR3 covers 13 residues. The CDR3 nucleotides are TGTGCCAGCAGCCCAAAACAGAACACTGAAGCTTTCTTT. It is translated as CASSPKQNTEAFF.

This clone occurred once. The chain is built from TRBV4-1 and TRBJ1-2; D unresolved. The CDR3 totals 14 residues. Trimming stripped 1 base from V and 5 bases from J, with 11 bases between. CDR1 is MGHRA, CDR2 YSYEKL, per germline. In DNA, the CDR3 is TGCGCCAGCAGCCAAGTGTTCCGTTCGTATGGCTACACCTTC. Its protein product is CASSQVFRSYGYTF.

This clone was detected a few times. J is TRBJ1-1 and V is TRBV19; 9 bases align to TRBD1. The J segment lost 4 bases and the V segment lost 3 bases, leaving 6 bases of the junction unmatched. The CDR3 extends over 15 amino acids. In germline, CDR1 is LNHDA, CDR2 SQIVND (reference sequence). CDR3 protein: CASSMGTGLGTEAFF. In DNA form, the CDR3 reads TGTGCCAGTAGTATGGGGACAGGGCTGGGCACTGAAGCTTTCTTT. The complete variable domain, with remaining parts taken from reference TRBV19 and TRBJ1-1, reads DGGITQSPKYLFRKEGQNVTLSCEQNLNHDAMYWYRQDPGQGLRLIYYSQIVNDFQKGDIAEGYSVSREKKESFPLTVTSAQKNPTAFYLCASSMGTGLGTEAFFGQGTRLTVV.

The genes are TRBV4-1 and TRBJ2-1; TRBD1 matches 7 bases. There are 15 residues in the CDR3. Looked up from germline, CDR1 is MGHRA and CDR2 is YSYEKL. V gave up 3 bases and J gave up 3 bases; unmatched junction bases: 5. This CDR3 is CASSHPRQGYNEQFF. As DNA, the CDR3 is TGCGCCAGCAGCCACCCACGACAGGGCTACAATGAGCAGTTCTTC.